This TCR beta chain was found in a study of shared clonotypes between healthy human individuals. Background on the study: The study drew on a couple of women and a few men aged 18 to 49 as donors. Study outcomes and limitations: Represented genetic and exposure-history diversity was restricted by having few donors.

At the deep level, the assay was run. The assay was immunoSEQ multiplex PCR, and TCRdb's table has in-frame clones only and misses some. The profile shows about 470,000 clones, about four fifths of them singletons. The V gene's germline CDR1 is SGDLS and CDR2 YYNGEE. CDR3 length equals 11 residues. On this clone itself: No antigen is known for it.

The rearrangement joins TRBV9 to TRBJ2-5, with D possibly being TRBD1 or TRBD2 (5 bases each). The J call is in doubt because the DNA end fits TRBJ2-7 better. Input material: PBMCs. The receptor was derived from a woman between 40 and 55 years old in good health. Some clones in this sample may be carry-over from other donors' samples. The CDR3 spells CASGTVGEQYF. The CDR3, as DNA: TGTGCCAGCGGGACGGTGGGCGAGCAGTACTTC.